The subject of this entry is one T cell receptor (beta chain). Its antigen is unknown. The CDR3 sequence is 16 residues long. Germline V gives CDR1 DFQATT, CDR2 SNEGSKA (reference sequence). Trimming shortened V by 3 bases and J by 5 bases, and 20 bases separated the two germline ends. The study sequenced cultured CD4+ T cell DNA using the Oncomine TCR Beta short-read assay. The genomic DNA was obtained from cultured CD4+ T cells by extraction with the QIAamp micro DNA kit. Each CDR3 protein is one row after TCRdb ran MiXCR on the PCR reads. The sample has around 18,000 distinct CDR3 sequences; around 37% are singletons. The sample originates from a study of vaccination and CD4 T cells after COVID-19. Study as a whole: Control cultures were supplied with a CEFX pool, an HIV-1 Nef pool, or no peptide at all.

Sample treatment: roughly 11-day PBMC culture with coronavirus spike peptide pools or control peptides (ViraFEST assay). This clonotype was sampled from a human donor with COVID-19. Sequenced input: cultured CD4+ T cells from blood. The chain has TRBV20-1 and TRBJ1-5, with D hard to call. The CDR3 is CSASQSTARSYQPQHF. Written as DNA, the CDR3 is TGCAGTGCTAGCCAATCGACCGCCAGGAGTTATCAGCCCCAGCATTTT.